This is a list of T cell receptor beta chains from one sample in a study of cytomegalovirus exposure and HLA in healthy donors. Sequenced by immunoSEQ multiplex PCR; TCRdb stores in-frame clones only, minus some. The repertoire has around 200,000 clones, roughly 81% of them found once; the top ten carry 1% to 1.5%. Sequencing was done on a sample of PBMCs. The receptors here all came from a woman in her thirties in good health and CMV-seronegative. Each CDR3 is given with its conserved first and last residue. The D gene is left open where the match is weak. Expanded clones get a size class; other rows say once, few or many, or leave the size out.

d_call j_call clone_size v_call cdr3_aa cdr3_nt
. TRBJ1-4 . TRBV7-6 CASSSGEKLFF TGTGCCAGCAGCTCGGGTGAAAAACTGTTTTTT
. TRBJ2-3 . TRBV25-1 CASSSSTDTQYF TGTGCCAGCAGTTCTAGCACAGATACGCAGTATTTT
. TRBJ1-2 . TRBV29-1 CSVGPQHTF TGCAGCGTGGGCCCACAGCACACCTTC
. TRBJ1-6 . TRBV7-6 CASSLGGGNSPLHF TGTGCCAGCAGCTTAGGCGGGGGTAATTCACCCCTCCACTTT
. TRBJ2-7 once TRBV19 CASSIGASYEQYF TGTGCCAGTAGTATTGGGGCCTCCTACGAGCAGTACTTC
. TRBJ1-3 . TRBV4-1 CASSQDHGRGTGNTIYF TGCGCCAGCAGCCAAGATCACGGCAGGGGCACTGGAAACACCATATATTTT
TRBD2 TRBJ2-5 few TRBV19 CASSMGWAGGQETQYF TGTGCCAGTAGTATGGGTTGGGCGGGAGGACAAGAGACCCAGTACTTC
TRBD2 TRBJ2-6 . TRBV28 CASTRGEGSGANVLTF TGTGCCAGCACCCGGGGGGAGGGTTCTGGGGCCAACGTCCTGACTTTC
. TRBJ2-7 few TRBV13 CASSQGDEQYF TGTGCCAGCAGCCAGGGTGACGAGCAGTACTTC
TRBD1 TRBJ2-7 few TRBV5-4 CASSRLDRGGYEQYF TGTGCCAGCAGCCGCTTGGACAGGGGTGGCTACGAGCAGTACTTC
. TRBJ2-7 . TRBV2 CASAPKRQAVNYEQYF TGTGCCAGCGCACCGAAACGACAGGCCGTCAACTACGAGCAGTACTTC
TRBD1 TRBJ1-1 . TRBV2 CASKGQVSDTEAFF TGTGCCAGTAAGGGACAGGTTTCGGACACTGAAGCTTTCTTT
. TRBJ1-6 . TRBV30 CAWSTDSPLHF TGTGCCTGGAGTACAGATTCACCCCTCCACTTT
. TRBJ1-3 few TRBV5-1 CASSVSGNPTADTIYF TGCGCCAGCAGCGTTTCGGGAAATCCCACTGCGGACACCATATATTTT
TRBD2 TRBJ2-3 . TRBV5-1 CASSSRLAVDTQYF TGCGCCAGCAGCTCCCGACTAGCTGTAGATACGCAGTATTTT
. TRBJ1-3 . TRBV6-5 CASSTPAGNTIYF TGTGCCAGCAGTACACCTGCTGGAAACACCATATATTTT
TRBD1 TRBJ1-6 . TRBV5-5 CASSREFRDRGVSLHF TGTGCCAGCAGCCGGGAATTCCGGGACAGGGGAGTGTCCCTCCACTTT
. TRBJ2-5 . TRBV28 CASSFTRTGAVETQYF TGTGCCAGCAGTTTTACGAGGACGGGAGCGGTGGAGACCCAGTACTTC
TRBD1 TRBJ2-1 . TRBV23-1 CASSLGTAQPTNEQFF TGCGCCAGCAGTCTGGGGACAGCGCAACCGACCAATGAGCAGTTCTTC
TRBD1 TRBJ2-7 . TRBV7-9 CASSLQSGTASYEQYF TGTGCCAGCAGCCTCCAGTCCGGGACAGCCTCCTACGAGCAGTACTTC
. TRBJ1-2 . TRBV19 CASSIIIQKGGTASHHF TGTGCCAGTAGTATCATTATTCAGAAGGGGGGGACCGCTTCCCACCATTTC
. TRBJ1-5 . TRBV2 CASSVGGAQGQPQHF TGTGCCAGCAGTGTTGGGGGGGCGCAGGGACAGCCCCAGCATTTT
TRBD2 TRBJ2-3 few TRBV30 CAWSVLAGDHGTQYF TGTGCCTGGAGTGTGCTAGCGGGGGACCATGGTACGCAGTATTTT
. TRBJ1-2 . TRBV21-1 CASSKFGRGTGAYRDYGYTF .
TRBD1 TRBJ2-4 . TRBV5-6 CASSLQGAGNIQYF TGTGCCAGCAGCCTACAGGGGGCGGGAAACATTCAGTACTTC
. TRBJ2-7 . TRBV6-1 CASSDAGTGRYEQYF TGTGCCAGCAGTGACGCTGGAACAGGGCGCTACGAGCAGTACTTC
TRBD2 TRBJ2-7 . TRBV4-1 CASESSVAGSHEQYF TGCGCCAGCGAGTCGTCGGTAGCGGGATCCCACGAGCAGTACTTC
. TRBJ1-5 . TRBV2 CASRGGEPNQPQHF TGTGCCAGCAGGGGAGGGGAGCCCAATCAGCCCCAGCATTTT
TRBD1 TRBJ2-1 . TRBV28 CASSWDRGRIFANEQFF TGTGCCAGCAGTTGGGACAGGGGGCGCATCTTCGCCAATGAGCAGTTCTTC
TRBD2 TRBJ2-1 . TRBV30 CAYILASYNEQFF TGTGCCTACATACTAGCGAGTTACAATGAGCAGTTCTTC
. TRBJ1-4 . TRBV27 CASSLEGEEKLFF TGTGCCAGCAGTTTGGAGGGCGAGGAAAAACTGTTTTTT
. TRBJ2-7 . TRBV5-4 CASSFRGYEQYF TGTGCCAGCAGCTTCCGGGGCTACGAGCAGTACTTC
TRBD2 TRBJ2-2 . TRBV6-4 CASSREVTGELFF TGTGCCAGCAGTCGGGAGGTCACCGGGGAGCTGTTTTTT
. TRBJ1-3 once TRBV27 CASSLRGATGNTIYF TGTGCCAGCAGTTTACGGGGGGCAACTGGAAACACCATATATTTT
. TRBJ2-2 . TRBV18 CASRPGEGVTGELFF TGTGCCAGCCGCCCCGGAGAAGGGGTCACCGGGGAGCTGTTTTTT
. TRBJ2-1 . TRBV25-1 CASRVGGAYNEQFF TGTGCCAGCAGGGTAGGGGGAGCTTACAATGAGCAGTTCTTC
TRBD2 TRBJ2-2 . TRBV5-1 CASSFRSTSGLTGELFF TGCGCCAGCAGCTTTAGGTCGACTAGCGGGTTGACCGGGGAGCTGTTTTTT
. TRBJ1-1 . TRBV4-1 CASSSQGLYTEAFF TGCGCCAGCAGCTCCCAGGGCCTCTACACTGAAGCTTTCTTT
. TRBJ1-1 . TRBV6-1 CASSERRLVNTEAFF TGTGCCAGCAGTGAACGGAGACTTGTGAACACTGAAGCTTTCTTT
. TRBJ2-5 few TRBV11-2 CASSSTRGVETQYF TGTGCCAGCAGCTCCACCCGCGGGGTAGAGACCCAGTACTTC
. TRBJ2-7 . TRBV25-1 CASSDGRLGESSYEQYF TGTGCCAGCAGTGATGGTCGACTAGGGGAGAGCTCCTACGAGCAGTACTTC
. TRBJ1-6 . TRBV14 CASSRITGNSPLHF TGTGCCAGCAGCCGGATTACAGGGAATTCACCCCTCCACTTT
TRBD1 TRBJ1-2 . TRBV7-6 CASSLDYSGGYGYTF TGTGCCAGCAGCTTAGATTACTCAGGGGGCTATGGCTACACCTTC
. TRBJ1-2 . TRBV6-5 CASSYSSTNYGYTF TGTGCCAGCAGTTACTCGAGCACCAACTATGGCTACACCTTC
TRBD2 TRBJ2-4 . TRBV6-1 CASSAEGLAGLAKNIQYF TGTGCCAGCAGTGCGGAGGGACTAGCGGGTTTAGCCAAAAACATTCAGTACTTC
TRBD1 TRBJ1-1 once TRBV2 CASSPYRGRTQNTEAFF TGTGCCAGCAGTCCTTACAGGGGAAGAACCCAGAACACTGAAGCTTTCTTT
TRBD2 TRBJ2-1 . TRBV9 CASSDSGMYYNEQFF TGTGCCAGCAGCGACAGCGGGATGTACTACAATGAGCAGTTCTTC
TRBD1 TRBJ2-7 . TRBV27 CASRQQGADEQYF TGTGCCAGCAGACAACAGGGGGCTGACGAGCAGTACTTC
. TRBJ2-7 . TRBV27 CASSRDWAREQYF TGTGCCAGCAGTCGGGACTGGGCGAGGGAGCAGTACTTC
. TRBJ1-2 . TRBV30 CAWSVRAGPSYGYTF TGTGCCTGGAGTGTACGGGCAGGGCCGTCCTATGGCTACACCTTC
TRBD2 TRBJ2-1 . TRBV5-6 CATPLAGVEDEQFF TGTGCCACCCCACTAGCGGGGGTGGAAGATGAGCAGTTCTTC
TRBD1 TRBJ1-6 . TRBV5-1 CASSLSGQGNSPLHF TGCGCCAGCAGCTTGTCGGGACAGGGCAATTCACCCCTCCACTTT
TRBD2 TRBJ2-3 once TRBV5-1 CASSLVGLATTDTQYF TGCGCCAGCAGCTTGGTCGGACTAGCGACCACAGATACGCAGTATTTT